The 21 T cell receptor beta chains given below trace back to one sample, sequenced in a study of cytomegalovirus exposure and HLA in healthy donors. The PCR was carried out with 60 Vbeta primers and 13 Jbeta primers. The protocol was immunoSEQ multiplex PCR, while the TCRdb copy is restricted to in-frame clones and leaves out a portion. Seen here are roughly 55,000 clones, 81% observed once, and the top ten hold roughly 2.3%. The specimen was PBMCs. The receptors were gathered from a boy aged 5-17 years in good health and CMV-seropositive.

The V and J genes are TRBV11-1 and TRBJ2-5, with D perhaps matching TRBD2 (7 bases). Germline V gene data show CDR1 as SGHAT and CDR2 as FQDESV (reference sequence). Trimming removed 5 bases at V and 5 bases at J, with 18 bases between. The CDR3 contains 15 residues. DNA of the CDR3: TGTGCCAGCAGCGCGACCGGGGGGCCACGGGAGACCCAGTACTTC. This translates into CASSATGGPRETQYF.

J is TRBJ2-3 and V is TRBV7-2; 9 bases line up with TRBD2. The CDR3 runs 16 residues. CDR1 is SGHTA, CDR2 FQGNSA, per germline. Losses at the gene ends were 1 base for V and 2 bases for J; bases not matched to a gene: 4. DNA of the CDR3: TGTGCCAGCAGCTTAGGCGTAGCGGGGGACACAGATACGCAGTATTTT. Its translation is CASSLGVAGDTDTQYF.

The CDR3 reads CASRTGGSYNEQFF. The DNA for the CDR3 is TGTGCCAGCAGAACAGGGGGATCCTACAATGAGCAGTTCTTC. J is TRBJ2-1 and V is TRBV27, with 8 positions matching TRBD1. The CDR3 runs to 14 residues. Germline CDR1 and CDR2: MNHEY and SMNVEV (reference sequence). V trimming: 6 bases; J trimming: 1 base; junction bases outside the gene matches: 2.

The chain links TRBV6-1 to TRBJ1-2, with TRBD1 as a possible D gene (5 bases). CDR3 length: 15 residues. Germline V gene lookup returns CDR1 MNHNS and CDR2 SASEGT. V lost 6 bases, J lost 4 bases, and 18 bases lay in between. The DNA of the CDR3 is TGTGCCAGCAGGGCGCCCAGGGTATGGGTCTATGGCTACACCTTC. Translation: CASRAPRVWVYGYTF.

The chain employs TRBV5-1 and TRBJ1-2, with TRBD1 identical over 11 bases. The length of the CDR3 is 13 residues. Germline V gene data show CDR1 as SGHRS and CDR2 as YFSETQ. The junction had 5 bases not matched to a gene; V was cut back by 5 bases and J by 8 bases. The CDR3 sequence is CASRGDRGRGYTF. The CDR3 DNA reads as TGCGCCAGCAGAGGGGACAGGGGGAGAGGCTACACCTTC.

The rearrangement joins TRBV11-2 to TRBJ1-1; D gene ambiguous. The CDR3 sequence is 16 residues long. Germline V gene lookup returns CDR1 SGHAT and CDR2 FQNNGV. V gave up 3 bases and J gave up 1 base, with 15 bases separating them. The CDR3 protein is CASSFIPSGANTEAFF. As DNA, the CDR3 is TGTGCCAGCAGCTTTATACCCAGTGGAGCGAACACTGAAGCTTTCTTT.

This clone was observed a single time. The chain recombines TRBV27 with TRBJ1-1, with a weak D call TRBD1 (6 bases). Per germline, CDR1 MNHEY and CDR2 SMNVEV (reference sequence). CDR3 length equals 16 residues. The V end lost 1 base, the J end lost 2 bases, and 14 bases lay between the germline ends. CDR3 DNA: TGTGCCAGCAGTTTATATGGTCCAGGGGCCAACACTGAAGCTTTCTTT. It codes for CASSLYGPGANTEAFF.

This chain links TRBV4-1 with TRBJ2-5, with no clear D. This CDR3 is built from 12 residues. In germline, CDR1 is MGHRA, CDR2 YSYEKL. Between the trimmed V and J ends, which lost 0 bases and 7 bases, there was a span of 6 bases. The CDR3 sequence is CASSQDLGTQYF. The CDR3 bases are TGCGCCAGCAGCCAAGATCTAGGGACCCAGTACTTC.

The chain joins TRBV28 to TRBJ1-2; the D gene is possibly TRBD1 (5 bases). CDR1 and CDR2 (germline): MDHEN, SYDVKM. The V end was cut by 2 bases, the J end by 4 bases, with 11 bases between. This CDR3 contains 14 residues. Here the CDR3 DNA reads TGTGCCAGCAGTTTAGGTGCGGGGGGCTATGGCTACACCTTC. As protein: CASSLGAGGYGYTF.

The CDR3: CSVEDYSYEQYF. The CDR3 DNA reads TGCAGCGTTGAAGATTATTCCTACGAGCAGTACTTC. V usage is TRBV29-1 and J usage is TRBJ2-7; the D is unclear. The CDR3 length is 12 residues. CDR1 is SQVTM and CDR2 is ANQGSEA in the germline V gene. Between the trimmed V and J ends, which lost 0 bases and 1 base, there was a span of 4 bases.

This clone was observed a few times. V usage is TRBV7-8 and J usage is TRBJ1-4, with TRBD1 as a possible D gene (5 bases). Deletions cut 3 bases from V and 7 bases from J, with 9 bases between. The CDR3 contains 13 residues. Germline loops: CDR1 SGHVS, CDR2 FQNEAQ. CDR3 loop: CASSFTGIEKLFF. CDR3 DNA sequence: TGTGCCAGCAGCTTCACAGGAATTGAAAAACTGTTTTTT.

V and J are TRBV7-6 and TRBJ2-5; D is possibly TRBD1 (8 bases). This CDR3 is 17 amino acids long. V was trimmed by 4 bases and J by 7 bases, leaving 25 bases between them. Germline loops: CDR1 SGHVS, CDR2 FNYEAQ. The CDR3 DNA is TGTGCCAGCAGCTACGCTCCATATCACAGGGGGAGGGGGACCCAGTACTTC. Amino acid sequence: CASSYAPYHRGRGTQYF.

The chain couples TRBV6-6 to TRBJ2-3, with TRBD2 matching over 7 bases. V lost 6 bases, J lost 2 bases, and 5 bases stayed unmatched. The length of the CDR3 is 14 residues. In germline, CDR1 is MNHNY, CDR2 SVGAGI (reference sequence). The CDR3 protein is CASRNSGVTDTQYF. The CDR3, as DNA: TGTGCCAGCAGGAACAGCGGGGTCACAGATACGCAGTATTTT.

The chain employs TRBV27 and TRBJ2-1, with D perhaps matching TRBD1 (5 bases). The CDR3 extends over 14 amino acids. The germline V and J ends were trimmed by 2 bases and 12 bases, with 17 bases remaining between them. Germline CDR1 MNHEY, CDR2 SMNVEV (reference sequence). The CDR3 here is CASSLRGRSDGQFF. In nucleotides, the CDR3 is TGTGCCAGCAGTTTAAGGGGCCGAAGTGATGGGCAGTTCTTC.

The V call is TRBV15, the J call TRBJ2-5; D remains unclear. Trimming cost V 1 base and J 3 bases, with 6 bases left between them. The CDR3 contains 13 residues. Per the germline V gene, CDR1 is LNHNV and CDR2 is YYDKDF (reference sequence). The CDR3 reads CATSRGEEETQYF. CDR3 coding DNA: TGTGCCACCAGCAGAGGAGAGGAAGAGACCCAGTACTTC.

The chain employs TRBV6-5 and TRBJ2-2; possibly TRBD1 for D (5 bases). The V end was cut by 4 bases, the J end by 5 bases, with 11 bases between. Germline values: CDR1 MNHEY, CDR2 SVGAGI. CDR3 size: 14 residues. The chain's CDR3 is CASSSQGNTGELFF. The CDR3 nucleotides read TGTGCCAGCAGTTCTCAGGGAAATACCGGGGAGCTGTTTTTT.

The chain couples TRBV9 to TRBJ1-2; D unclear. The CDR3 runs 15 residues. CDR1 and CDR2 from the germline V gene are SGDLS and YYNGEE. The V gene lost 0 bases and the J gene lost 5 bases, with 14 bases spanning the gap. This chain's CDR3 is CASSVAGSLDYGYTF. CDR3 DNA: TGTGCCAGCAGCGTAGCAGGCAGTTTAGATTATGGCTACACCTTC. The whole variable domain, remainder taken from reference TRBV9 and TRBJ1-2, is DSGVTQTPKHLITATGQRVTLRCSPRSGDLSVYWYQQSLDQGLQFLIQYYNGEERAKGNILERFSAQQFPDLHSELNLSSLELGDSALYFCASSVAGSLDYGYTFGSGTRLTVV.

The chain has TRBV4-1 and TRBJ1-5; 8 bases are a match to TRBD1. The ends lost 4 bases at V and 5 bases at J; junction bases unmatched: 13. CDR3 length: 17 residues. Per the germline V gene, CDR1 is MGHRA and CDR2 is YSYEKL. In nucleotides, the CDR3 is TGCGCCAGCAGCCCAACCCCCCCGACAGGGGCCGATCAGCCCCAGCATTTT. Its translation is CASSPTPPTGADQPQHF.

V usage is TRBV2 and J usage is TRBJ1-2, with D tentatively TRBD1 (6 bases). V shed 9 bases and J shed 5 bases, with 22 bases lying between them. The germline gives CDR1 SNHLY, CDR2 FYNNEI. This CDR3 has 15 residues. This CDR3 is CASSRRGALGYGYTF. In nucleotides, the CDR3 is TGTGCCAGTAGCCGTCGGGGGGCGCTGGGATATGGCTACACCTTC.

This chain links TRBV6-5 with TRBJ1-4, with 11 bases aligning to TRBD1. There are 15 residues in the CDR3. The V gene end was trimmed by 2 bases and the J gene end by 10 bases; junction bases not matched to a gene: 6. Germline CDR1 MNHEY, CDR2 SVGAGI. The CDR3 nucleotides read TGTGCCAGCAGTTACGTGGACAGGGGGCAGGGAAAACTGTTTTTT. This sequence encodes CASSYVDRGQGKLFF.

The chain has TRBV9 and TRBJ1-2, with 12 bases lining up with TRBD1. The length of the CDR3 is 18 residues. Germline trimming cut 4 bases from V and 4 bases from J; bases unmatched to any gene: 14. Germline V lookup: CDR1 SGDLS, CDR2 YYNGEE. CDR3 loop: CASSNRPGTGGLAYGYTF. In DNA form, the CDR3 reads TGTGCCAGCAGCAATCGTCCCGGGACAGGGGGCTTGGCCTATGGCTACACCTTC. The full variable domain, completed using reference TRBV9 and TRBJ1-2, is DSGVTQTPKHLITATGQRVTLRCSPRSGDLSVYWYQQSLDQGLQFLIQYYNGEERAKGNILERFSAQQFPDLHSELNLSSLELGDSALYFCASSNRPGTGGLAYGYTFGSGTRLTVV.